These T cell receptor beta chains were read from a single sample in a study of T-cell memory formation after mild COVID-19. Each CDR3 protein is one row after TCRdb ran MiXCR on the 5' RACE reads. This table holds 180,000 or so distinct CDR3 sequences, 11% found once. The sample taken for sequencing was PBMCs or a T cell subset sorted from them (not recorded which). These receptors were taken from a man between 18 and 35 years old who had mild COVID-19 (a few samples of this study predate the infection). Cell type and time point are not known. Both conserved end residues are part of each CDR3. D genes are given only for firm matches. The size field is filled for only some rows; it gives once, few, many or a size class.

>TRBJ2-1|TRBV7-3|NA|NA|13
TGTGCCAGCACCCAACAACCGGGGAATGAGCAGTTCTTC
CASTQQPGNEQFF
>TRBJ2-1|TRBV20-1|few|NA|12
TGCAGTGCTAGAGACCCCTACAATGAGCAGTTCTTC
CSARDPYNEQFF
>TRBJ1-5|TRBV7-9|NA|NA|12
TGTGCCAGCAGTCCCGACGGACAGCCCCAGCATTTT
CASSPDGQPQHF
>TRBJ2-1|TRBV27|NA|NA|15
TGTGCCAGCAGTCCGCCCTCCCGGGGAATAAATGAGCAGTTCTTC
CASSPPSRGINEQFF
>TRBJ2-2|TRBV19|NA|NA|16
TGTGCCAGTAGTATCGACACCGGGTTTGGCACCGGGGAGCTGTTTTTT
CASSIDTGFGTGELFF
>TRBJ1-2|TRBV5-1|NA|TRBD1|15
TGCGCCAGCAGCTGGACAGGGGGCGGCGACTATGGCTACACCTTC
CASSWTGGGDYGYTF
>TRBJ1-4|TRBV7-9|few|NA|16
TGTGCCAGCAGCTTAGGATCGGGGGGCCCTAATGAAAAACTGTTTTTT
CASSLGSGGPNEKLFF
>TRBJ1-2|TRBV14|NA|NA|15
TGTGCCAGCAGCCAAGCCGCGGCAGGCCTCCATGGCTACACCTTC
CASSQAAAGLHGYTF
>TRBJ2-2|TRBV24-1|few|TRBD1|16
TGTGCCACCAGTGACCGGGACAGGGAGGTATCCGGGGAGCTGTTTTTT
CATSDRDREVSGELFF
>TRBJ1-6|TRBV27|NA|NA|14
TGTGCCAGCAGTTTGAGGCGAGATAATTCACCCCTCCACTTT
CASSLRRDNSPLHF
>TRBJ1-2|TRBV5-5|NA|NA|13
TGTGCCAGCAGCTTGGCGGACAACTATGGCTACACCTTC
CASSLADNYGYTF
>TRBJ1-1|TRBV5-5|many|NA|14
TGTGCCAGCAGCAGCCGTTTTGTTCCCACTGAAGCTTTCTTT
CASSSRFVPTEAFF
>TRBJ1-5|TRBV18|few|NA|17
TGTGCCAGCTCACACTACTCCACAGGGTATGGCAATCAGCCCCAGCATTTT
CASSHYSTGYGNQPQHF
>TRBJ1-1|TRBV5-1|NA|NA|13
TGCGCCAGCAGCGAACTCCATAACACTGAAGCTTTCTTT
CASSELHNTEAFF
>TRBJ1-1|TRBV7-2|NA|TRBD1|17
TGTGCCAGCAGCCCCCAGACAGGGGGCGATCTACGCACTGAAGCTTTCTTT
CASSPQTGGDLRTEAFF
>TRBJ1-2|TRBV29-1|many|NA|11
TGCAGCGTAGGGCAGAACTATGGCTACACCTTC
CSVGQNYGYTF
>TRBJ2-1|TRBV5-1|few|NA|13
TGCGCCAGCAGCTTAACCCAGGGCCATGAGCAGTTCTTC
CASSLTQGHEQFF
>TRBJ2-5|TRBV15|many|NA|16
TGTGCCACCAGCAGAGTACGGGGGGCCGGGGGAGAGACCCAGTACTTC
CATSRVRGAGGETQYF
>TRBJ1-2|TRBV19|NA|NA|14
TGTGCCAGACTCCCTCGAGGAGTAAACTATGGCTACACCTTC
CARLPRGVNYGYTF
>TRBJ2-1|TRBV9|NA|NA|17
TGTGCCAGCAGCGGAGCATCCGGGACTGTTCCCTCCGGTGAGCAGTTCTTC
CASSGASGTVPSGEQFF
>TRBJ2-2|TRBV11-2|few|TRBD2|17
TGTGCCAGCAGCTTAGTAAGCGGGGGCCACTACACCGGGGAGCTGTTTTTT
CASSLVSGGHYTGELFF
>TRBJ2-5|TRBV5-1|many|TRBD2|16
TGCGCCAGCAGCAGACTAGCGGGGGGCCTCCAAGAGACCCAGTACTTC
CASSRLAGGLQETQYF
>TRBJ1-4|TRBV20-1|few|NA|13
TGCAGTGCTAGAGACAGGGCGAGTGAAAAACTGTTTTTT
CSARDRASEKLFF
>TRBJ2-3|TRBV7-6|few|TRBD2|15
TGTGCCAGCAGCCAGATAGCGGGGGAGGGAGATACGCAGTATTTT
CASSQIAGEGDTQYF
>TRBJ2-3|TRBV11-2|few|NA|17
TGTGCCAGCAGCCCCCGGGTTAAAACCGCGAGCACAGATACGCAGTATTTT
CASSPRVKTASTDTQYF
>TRBJ2-1|TRBV3-1|few|NA|14
TGTGCCAGCAGCCAAGCAGACACCTACAATGAGCAGTTCTTC
CASSQADTYNEQFF